One TCR beta chain is described in this entry. Its antigen remains unidentified. Germline is not matched at one junction end, which may reflect a read error. This specimen comes from a study of cytomegalovirus exposure and HLA in healthy donors. A multiplex PCR was run with 60 Vbeta primers and 13 Jbeta primers. Sequencing used immunoSEQ multiplex PCR; TCRdb keeps in-frame clones, though not all of them. The sample includes around 130,000 clones, about 86% of them seen just once. CDR1 is SGHNT, CDR2 YENEEA, per germline. The CDR3 spans 13 residues. The study's findings and limits: Prior analysis indicated that the majority of TCR beta V segments exhibited productivity approximately 87% or approximately 30% of the time. The study flagged about 150 TCR beta chains as cytomegalovirus-associated. Sequencing likely generated an artifact that appeared as a cluster of highly shared sequence variants.

The source is a man in his late teens or twenties in good health and CMV-seronegative. The V call is TRBV11-3, the J call TRBJ1-1; D possibly corresponds to TRBD1 (6 bases). Sequenced input: PBMCs. The CDR3 coding sequence is TGTGCCAGCAGCTTAAATGGGGGCACTGAAGCTTCCTTT. Residues: CASSLNGGTEASF.